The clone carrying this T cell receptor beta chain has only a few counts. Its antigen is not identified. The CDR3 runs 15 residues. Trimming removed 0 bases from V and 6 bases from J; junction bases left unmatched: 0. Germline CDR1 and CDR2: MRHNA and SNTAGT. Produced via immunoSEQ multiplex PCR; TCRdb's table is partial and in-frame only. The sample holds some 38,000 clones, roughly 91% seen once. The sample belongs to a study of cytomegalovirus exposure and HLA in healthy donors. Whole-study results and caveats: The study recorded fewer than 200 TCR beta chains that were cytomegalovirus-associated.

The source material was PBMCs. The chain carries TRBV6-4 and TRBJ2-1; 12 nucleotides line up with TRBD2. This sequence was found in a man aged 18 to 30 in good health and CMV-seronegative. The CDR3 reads CASSDSTSGSNEQFF. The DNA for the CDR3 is TGTGCCAGCAGTGACTCGACTAGCGGGAGCAATGAGCAGTTCTTC.